Presented here are 21 T cell receptor gamma chains from one specimen sequenced in a study of gamma-delta chains in newborns, infants, children. TCRdb re-called the reads with CATT. The sample records 3,000 to 4,500 gamma-chain clones, around 61% being singletons. Specimen: blood. These receptors were collected from a child who was a newborn, infant or young child, either healthy, febrile or measles-vaccinated (not recorded which).

CDR3 nucleotides: TGTGCCACCTGGGATGGGATCCTATATTATAAGAAACTCTTT. Amino acids: CATWDGILYYKKLF. The V call is TRGV4, the J call TRGJ1 or TRGJ2. TCRdb does not report a J gene; here it was assigned by matching the DNA to germline references. Germline V gene data show CDR1 as EGSTGY and CDR2 as YDSYTSSV. The CDR3 spans 14 residues. With 0 bases clipped from V and 4 bases from J, the junction kept 6 bases outside the gene matches.

Only a few counts were recorded for this clone. The chain uses TRGV9 and TRGJP. Because TCRdb records no J gene, it was assigned here through a match of the DNA to germline. Germline CDR1 and CDR2: GITISATS and ISYDGTV (reference sequence). Losses at the gene ends were 5 bases for V and 7 bases for J; bases not matched to a gene: 8. The CDR3 sequence is 16 residues long. The CDR3 region is CALWALFELGKKIKVF. CDR3 nucleotide sequence: TGTGCCTTGTGGGCCTTATTTGAGTTGGGCAAAAAAATCAAGGTATTT.

The J segment was not called; the V segment is TRGV9. The length of the CDR3 is 13 residues. CDR1 and CDR2 (germline): GITISATS, ISYDGTV (reference sequence). CDR3 nucleotides: TGTGCCTTGTGGGAGTTAGAGACTCGAAACAAACTCTTT. It specifies CALWELETRNKLF.

Comments on this clone: A read error may be the cause here, since a much bigger clone is one base away. V gene TRGV9 combines with J gene TRGJP. The J gene, missing from TCRdb, was assigned here through DNA to germline matching. J was trimmed by 10 bases and V by 0 bases; bases with no gene match: 3. This CDR3 spans 15 amino acids. CDR1 and CDR2 (germline): GITISATS, ISYDGTV (reference sequence). Here the CDR3 DNA reads TGTGCCTTGTGGGAGGTGGATTTGGGCAAAAAAATCAAGGTATTT. Translating gives CALWEVDLGKKIKVF.

This sequence joins TRGV5 and TRGJ1 or TRGJ2. Assignment of the J gene here rests on matching the DNA to germline, because TCRdb gives none. Germline loops: CDR1 VINAFY, CDR2 YDVSNSKD. V lost 0 bases to trimming and J lost 6 bases; unmatched junction nucleotides: 5. The CDR3 has 13 amino acids. Written as DNA, the CDR3 is TGTGCCACCTGGGACAGGCCGGCTTATAAGAAACTCTTT. Translation: CATWDRPAYKKLF.

The CDR3 bases are TGTGCCTTGTGGGAGGTATCCCGACTGGGCAAAAAAATCAAGGTATTT. It codes for CALWEVSRLGKKIKVF. This sequence joins TRGV9 and TRGJP. TCRdb offers no J gene call, so here the DNA was matched to germline to obtain one. This CDR3 has 16 amino acids. Looked up from germline, CDR1 is GITISATS and CDR2 is ISYDGTV (reference sequence). V shed 1 base, J shed 11 bases, and the junction held 8 bases outside the gene matches.

This clone came up a few times. V and J are TRGV9 and TRGJP. No J gene is reported in TCRdb; it was inferred here by comparing the DNA with germline. The V gene end was trimmed by 2 bases and the J gene end by 5 bases; junction bases not matched to a gene: 3. This CDR3 is 16 amino acids long. Germline CDR1 and CDR2: GITISATS and ISYDGTV (reference sequence). In DNA form, the CDR3 reads TGTGCCTTGTGGGAGGATAAAGAGTTGGGCAAAAAAATCAAGGTATTT. Its protein product is CALWEDKELGKKIKVF.

No J gene was named, though the V gene is TRGV2. Germline CDR1 EGSNGY, CDR2 YDSYNSKV. The CDR3 sequence is 11 residues long. The CDR3, as DNA: TGTGCCACCTGGGACGGGCTTGAGAAACTATTT. Its translation is CATWDGLEKLF.

The V call is TRGV2, the J call TRGJP2. TCRdb is silent on the J gene; assignment here came from matching the DNA to germline. The junction had 2 bases not matched to a gene; V was cut back by 0 bases and J by 7 bases. The CDR3 has 13 amino acids. Germline V CDR1 and CDR2: EGSNGY, YDSYNSKV. In DNA, the CDR3 is TGTGCCACCTGGGACGGGCATGATTGGATCAAGACGTTT. Protein: CATWDGHDWIKTF.

This chain uses TRGV5 with TRGJ1 or TRGJ2. TCRdb is silent on the J gene; assignment here came from matching the DNA to germline. Trimming at V came to 0 bases and at J to 4 bases, leaving 6 bases not matched to a gene. Germline-derived CDR1 and CDR2 are VINAFY and YDVSNSKD. The CDR3 has 14 amino acids. The CDR3 bases are TGTGCCACCTGGGACAGGCGACGCTATTATAAGAAACTCTTT. It yields the protein CATWDRRRYYKKLF.

As for this clone: This specimen includes other DNA sequences encoding the same CDR3. The CDR3 DNA sequence: TGTGCCACCTGGGATAGCCGCTATTATAAGAAACTCTTT. Translated: CATWDSRYYKKLF. The genes are TRGV8 and TRGJ1 or TRGJ2. TCRdb gives no J gene; it was assigned here by matching the DNA to germline. The CDR3 contains 13 residues. Losses at the gene ends were 1 base for V and 4 bases for J; bases not matched to a gene: 4. Germline V gene sequence: CDR1 VENAVY, CDR2 YDSYNSRV.

Notes on this clone: An end of the junction does not agree with germline; a read error may underlie this. The chain combines TRGV9 with TRGJP. Since TCRdb gives no J gene, matching the DNA to germline was used here to assign it. CDR1 is GITISATS, CDR2 ISYDGTV, per germline (reference sequence). The CDR3 consists of 15 residues. The CDR3 loop is CALWRQGLGKKIKVF. The CDR3 DNA reads TGTGCCTTGTGGCGCCAAGGGTTGGGCAAAAAAATCAAGGTATTT.

The chain combines TRGV2 with TRGJ1 or TRGJ2. In the absence of a J gene in TCRdb, the DNA was matched to germline to assign it here. V lost 0 bases, J lost 7 bases, and 9 bases stayed unmatched. CDR1 is EGSNGY, CDR2 YDSYNSKV, per germline. The CDR3 loop spans 14 amino acids. The CDR3 sequence: CATWDGPVRYKKLF. The DNA of the CDR3 is TGTGCCACCTGGGACGGGCCTGTCAGGTATAAGAAACTCTTT.

This clone was found a few times. The V call is TRGV9, the J call TRGJP. Matching the DNA to germline supplied the J gene, which TCRdb does not give. The CDR3 runs to 16 residues. The J segment lost 3 bases and the V segment lost 6 bases, leaving 5 bases of the junction unmatched. Germline lookup yields CDR1 GITISATS and CDR2 ISYDGTV (reference sequence). The CDR3 sequence: CALWCMQELGKKIKVF. The DNA for the CDR3 is TGTGCCTTGTGGTGTATGCAAGAGTTGGGCAAAAAAATCAAGGTATTT.

The chain is built from TRGV9 and TRGJ1 or TRGJ2. No J gene was available from TCRdb, and it was assigned here by a germline match of the DNA. CDR3 length: 13 residues. With 3 bases clipped from V and 6 bases from J, the junction kept 8 bases outside the gene matches. Germline V gene data show CDR1 as GITISATS and CDR2 as ISYDGTV (reference sequence). In DNA form, the CDR3 reads TGTGCCTTGTGGGAGACTTACCCTTATAAGAAACTCTTT. Its translation: CALWETYPYKKLF.

The rearrangement joins TRGV2 to TRGJ1 or TRGJ2. Matching the DNA to germline supplied the J gene, which TCRdb does not give. The V and J ends lost 1 base and 7 bases, in that order; junction bases with no gene match: 10. CDR1 EGSNGY and CDR2 YDSYNSKV come from the germline V gene. This CDR3 region has 14 residues. The CDR3 DNA sequence: TGTGCCACCTGGGACGGCTTTTTGGAATATAAGAAACTCTTT. Protein product: CATWDGFLEYKKLF.

Comment on this clone: At one end, the junction sequence differs from germline, possibly due to a read error. V gene TRGV9 combines with J gene TRGJ1 or TRGJ2. As TCRdb names no J gene, one was assigned here on the basis of a DNA match to germline. The germline V gene encodes CDR1 GITISATS and CDR2 ISYDGTV (reference sequence). The CDR3 runs to 11 residues. Written as DNA, the CDR3 is TGTGCCGTGTGGAAATATTATAAGAAACTCTTT. It specifies CAVWKYYKKLF.

In its sample, this clone was seen a few times. The rearrangement uses TRGV9 and TRGJP. Here the J gene was assigned by germline matching of the DNA, as TCRdb has none. The CDR3 has 17 residues. The germline gives CDR1 GITISATS, CDR2 ISYDGTV (reference sequence). J lost 7 bases, V lost 3 bases, and 9 bases had no gene match. This CDR3 reads CALWESREELGKKIKVF. CDR3 DNA sequence: TGTGCCTTGTGGGAGTCACGGGAGGAGTTGGGCAAAAAAATCAAGGTATTT.

To note about this clone: The junction departs from the called germline gene at one end, perhaps through a read error. This chain connects TRGV9 to TRGJP. TCRdb gives no J gene; it was assigned here by matching the DNA to germline. The CDR3 sequence is 17 residues long. CDR1 GITISATS and CDR2 ISYDGTV come from the germline V gene (reference sequence). Here the CDR3 reads CALWELRQEVGKKIKVF. The CDR3, as DNA: TGTGCCTTGTGGGAACTCCGCCAAGAGGTGGGCAAAAAAATCAAGGTATTT.

CDR3 coding DNA: TGTGCCTTGTGGGAGGTGCATAGGGCTCATTATAAGAAACTCTTT. This encodes CALWEVHRAHYKKLF. The chain uses TRGV9 and TRGJ1 or TRGJ2. Assignment of the J gene here rests on matching the DNA to germline, because TCRdb gives none. CDR3 length: 15 amino acids. Trimming removed 0 bases from V and 5 bases from J; junction bases left unmatched: 10. Germline-derived CDR1 and CDR2 are GITISATS and ISYDGTV (reference sequence).

Notes on this clone: Other DNA variants within this sample encode the same CDR3. The chain joins TRGV4 to TRGJ1 or TRGJ2. The J gene comes from matching the DNA to germline here; TCRdb lacks it. CDR1 EGSTGY and CDR2 YDSYTSSV come from the germline V gene. The trim removed 3 bases at V and 9 bases at J, leaving 5 bases unmatched. CDR3 length equals 11 residues. As DNA, the CDR3 is TGTGCCACCTGGGATAATCGTAAGAAACTCTTT. Encoded protein: CATWDNRKKLF.